These T cell receptor beta chains were read from a single sample in a study of neurological immune-mediated disorders. TCRdb recomputed calls from the 5' RACE reads with MiXCR, one row per CDR3 protein. The repertoire holds about 36,000 distinct CDR3 sequences, with over 9% as singletons. The specimen sequenced was PBMCs. The receptors were sampled from a woman between 25 and 40 years old with HTLV-1-associated myelopathy (HAM/TSP). CDR3s include the opening cysteine and the closing phenylalanine or tryptophan. A D gene is named only where the DNA matches it firmly. For some rows the clone size is stated as once, few or many, or as a class when expanded; others skip it.

size,D,length,V,J,DNA,CDR3
many,-,13,TRBV10-3,TRBJ1-2,TGTGCCATCAGTTCCGGACCCCCGGGGAGCTACACCTTC,CAISSGPPGSYTF
few,TRBD1,14,TRBV29-1,TRBJ2-3,TGCAGCGCGCGAGACAGGGCCCACACAGATACGCAGTATTTT,CSARDRAHTDTQYF
many,TRBD1,13,TRBV16,TRBJ1-2,TGTGCCAGCAGCCCCGACAGGGTTGGTGGCTACACCTTC,CASSPDRVGGYTF
many,TRBD1,15,TRBV20-1,TRBJ2-7,TGCAGTGCTAGACCCCGACAGGGTCTCTCCTACGAGCAGTACTTC,CSARPRQGLSYEQYF
many,TRBD2,17,TRBV7-3,TRBJ2-3,TGTGCCAGCAGCTATTCAGGACTAGCGGGGAGCACAGATACGCAGTATTTT,CASSYSGLAGSTDTQYF
many,TRBD2,13,TRBV20-1,TRBJ2-1,TGCAGTGCAGGGACTAGCGGGGGCATTATTCGGTTCTTC,CSAGTSGGIIRFF
many,TRBD1,15,TRBV5-1,TRBJ1-1,TGCGCCAGCAGCTTGTTAGGTGAGACAGGGGCTGAAGCTTTCTTT,CASSLLGETGAEAFF
many,-,15,TRBV20-1,TRBJ1-2,TGCAGTGCCTATTACCCGGGGCAGCATGACTATGGCTACACCTTC,CSAYYPGQHDYGYTF
-,-,15,TRBV7-2,TRBJ1-3,TGTGCCAGCAGCTTAGCGCTGGGGCCAGGGAACACCATATATTTT,CASSLALGPGNTIYF
many,TRBD2,15,TRBV5-1,TRBJ2-3,TGCGCCAGCAGCTTGGGGTCGGGGGGAACAGATACGCAGTATTTT,CASSLGSGGTDTQYF
many,-,17,TRBV20-1,TRBJ2-7,TGCAGTGCTAGGAGACCGAAGAGGGGGGGTAGCTCCTACGAGCAGTACTTC,CSARRPKRGGSSYEQYF
many,-,13,TRBV5-5,TRBJ2-7,TGTGCCAGCAGCTTGGTGGTATTTGACGAGCAGTACTTC,CASSLVVFDEQYF
many,-,17,TRBV5-5,TRBJ1-6,TGTGCCAGCAGCCAACGGGACACAGGCTCCTATAATTCACCCCTCCACTTT,CASSQRDTGSYNSPLHF
-,-,12,TRBV20-1,TRBJ2-5,TGCAGTGCCCGGTTTCCAGAAGAGACCCAGTACTTC,CSARFPEETQYF
many,-,14,TRBV20-1,TRBJ2-3,TGCAGTGCTAGTACGCCTAGCAAAACAGATACGCAGTATTTT,CSASTPSKTDTQYF
many,-,12,TRBV3-1,TRBJ1-2,TGTGCCAGCAGCCAAGGAGTCTATGGCTACACCTTC,CASSQGVYGYTF
many,-,15,TRBV5-1,TRBJ2-2,TGCGCCAGCAGCTTGACAGGAACGAACACCGGGGAGCTGTTTTTT,CASSLTGTNTGELFF
many,-,13,TRBV20-1,TRBJ2-7,TGCAGTGCCTCGGATGACAGCTCCTACGAGCAGTACTTC,CSASDDSSYEQYF
many,TRBD1,13,TRBV5-1,TRBJ1-6,TGCGCCAGCAGCCCGGGACAGAATTCACCCCTCCACTTT,CASSPGQNSPLHF
many,-,20,TRBV5-1,TRBJ1-1,TGCGCCAGCAGCTTGGCCGGGTCGTGGTTCAGTGATTTCCGGAACACTGAAGCTTTCTTT,CASSLAGSWFSDFRNTEAFF
many,-,14,TRBV5-1,TRBJ2-1,TGCGCCAGCAGCTTGGAGGCGACTAGCAATGAGCAGTTCTTC,CASSLEATSNEQFF
many,-,14,TRBV5-5,TRBJ1-1,TGTGCCAGCAGCTCGGGGACGTGGAACACTGAAGCTTTCTTT,CASSSGTWNTEAFF
many,TRBD2,14,TRBV5-1,TRBJ2-1,TGCGCCAGCAGCCGGGGGGTTGCTATCAATGAGCAGTTCTTC,CASSRGVAINEQFF
many,TRBD1,16,TRBV3-1,TRBJ1-6,TGTGCCAGCAGCCGAGGGACAGGGCTGTATAATTCACCCCTCCACTTT,CASSRGTGLYNSPLHF
many,-,15,TRBV12-3/TRBV12-4,TRBJ2-3,TGTGCCAGCAGTAGGAGGACACACCGCAGAGATACGCAGTATTTT,CASSRRTHRRDTQYF
many,-,15,TRBV10-3,TRBJ1-3,TGTGCCATAGCCGCCGTGGGAATCTCTGGAAACACCATATATTTT,CAIAAVGISGNTIYF
many,-,14,TRBV12-3/TRBV12-4,TRBJ1-2,TGTGCCAGCAGTTTTTCGGCAGGTTACTATGGCTACACCTTC,CASSFSAGYYGYTF
-,-,13,TRBV20-1,TRBJ2-1,TGCAGTGCTAGACGGGCAGGGCGGAATGAGCAGTTCTTC,CSARRAGRNEQFF
many,-,11,TRBV20-1,TRBJ1-2,TGCAGTGCTTCCAGCCGCTATGGCTACACCTTC,CSASSRYGYTF
many,-,16,TRBV6-6,TRBJ1-5,TGTGCCAGCAGCCAAGACCGTCTCCGGGGCAATCAGCCCCAGCATTTT,CASSQDRLRGNQPQHF
many,TRBD1,14,TRBV20-1,TRBJ2-3,TGCAGTGCCATGGGACAGGGGGTAGCAGATACGCAGTATTTT,CSAMGQGVADTQYF
many,-,13,TRBV20-1,TRBJ2-3,TGCAGTGCTAGAGAGGGGGGCCCAGATACGCAGTATTTT,CSAREGGPDTQYF
many,TRBD1,16,TRBV5-1,TRBJ1-3,TGCGCCAGCAGCTCCGGGACAGGGAAATTCGGAAACACCATATATTTT,CASSSGTGKFGNTIYF
many,-,15,TRBV4-1,TRBJ1-2,TGCGCCAGCAGCCAGTCACAGGTTGATTCGTATGGCTACACCTTC,CASSQSQVDSYGYTF
many,-,14,TRBV5-4,TRBJ2-4,TGTGCCAGCAGCATGGGGTCGGCCAAAAACATTCAGTACTTC,CASSMGSAKNIQYF
many,TRBD1,13,TRBV20-1,TRBJ1-2,TGCAGTGCCGAAGACAGGGGGAACTATGGCTACACCTTC,CSAEDRGNYGYTF
many,-,14,TRBV9,TRBJ1-1,TGTGCCAGCAGCGTAACGGGCAGGTCGGGGGAAGCTTTCTTT,CASSVTGRSGEAFF
many,TRBD1,16,TRBV5-6,TRBJ2-2,TGTGCCAGCAGCTTTGGGGACAGGGGAATCACCGGGGAGCTGTTTTTT,CASSFGDRGITGELFF
many,-,13,TRBV6-5,TRBJ1-1,TGTGCCAGCACTAATACACCGAACACTGAAGCTTTCTTT,CASTNTPNTEAFF
many,TRBD1,15,TRBV5-6,TRBJ1-2,TGTGCCAGCAGCTTGGGACAGGGGATCATCTATGGCTACACCTTC,CASSLGQGIIYGYTF